Listed below are T cell receptor beta chains from one sample, sequenced in a study of blood T cell repertoires in COVID-19. Using immunoSEQ multiplex PCR, the repertoire was profiled, and TCRdb retains in-frame clones only, with some absent. The data hold roughly 260,000 clones, with around 82% observed a single time. What was sequenced was peripheral blood. The receptors shown here come from a woman older than 75 with active or convalescent COVID-19. CDR3s include the opening cysteine and the closing phenylalanine or tryptophan. The D gene is left open where the match is weak. Part of the rows lack a size; the others show once, few, many or a class for expanded clones.

abundance: .
d_gene: .
j_gene: TRBJ2-2
v_gene: TRBV18
CDR3aa: CASSPGQTSTGELFF
CDR3nt: TGTGCCAGCTCACCGGGACAAACTAGCACCGGGGAGCTGTTTTTT

abundance: .
d_gene: .
j_gene: TRBJ2-7
v_gene: TRBV9
CDR3aa: CASSALGGAEQYF
CDR3nt: TGTGCCAGCAGCGCCCTCGGAGGGGCCGAGCAGTACTTC

abundance: .
d_gene: .
j_gene: TRBJ1-5
v_gene: TRBV2
CDR3aa: CASSQDSASNQPQHF
CDR3nt: TGTGCCAGCAGTCAGGACAGCGCTAGCAATCAGCCCCAGCATTTT

abundance: .
d_gene: .
j_gene: TRBJ2-2
v_gene: TRBV25-1
CDR3aa: CATRDITGELFF
CDR3nt: TGTGCCACCCGGGACATTACCGGGGAGCTGTTTTTT

abundance: .
d_gene: .
j_gene: TRBJ1-1
v_gene: TRBV12-3/TRBV12-4
CDR3aa: CASSQGQNTEAFF
CDR3nt: TGTGCCAGCAGTCAGGGTCAGAACACTGAAGCTTTCTTT

abundance: .
d_gene: TRBD1
j_gene: TRBJ2-7
v_gene: TRBV15
CDR3aa: CATSPTGLYSHEQYF
CDR3nt: TGTGCCACCAGCCCGACAGGGTTATACTCCCACGAGCAGTACTTC

abundance: .
d_gene: .
j_gene: TRBJ2-7
v_gene: TRBV30
CDR3aa: CAWSGYYEQYF
CDR3nt: TGTGCCTGGAGCGGTTACTACGAGCAGTACTTC

abundance: .
d_gene: TRBD2
j_gene: TRBJ2-1
v_gene: TRBV28
CDR3aa: CASSLLADSYNEQFF
CDR3nt: TGTGCCAGCAGCCTACTAGCGGACTCCTACAATGAGCAGTTCTTC

abundance: .
d_gene: TRBD1
j_gene: TRBJ1-1
v_gene: TRBV19
CDR3aa: CASNRYEGGMNTEAFF
CDR3nt: TGTGCCAGTAATCGGTACGAAGGGGGCATGAACACTGAAGCTTTCTTT

abundance: .
d_gene: TRBD1
j_gene: TRBJ2-2
v_gene: TRBV5-1
CDR3aa: CASSFSQQGVGELFF
CDR3nt: TGCGCCAGCAGTTTTTCCCAACAGGGGGTCGGGGAGCTGTTTTTT

abundance: .
d_gene: .
j_gene: TRBJ1-3
v_gene: TRBV18
CDR3aa: CASSPRAGAPGNTIYF
CDR3nt: TGTGCCAGCTCACCAAGGGCAGGGGCCCCTGGAAACACCATATATTTT

abundance: .
d_gene: .
j_gene: TRBJ1-6
v_gene: TRBV27
CDR3aa: CASSLGAYNSPLHF
CDR3nt: TGTGCCAGCAGTTTAGGAGCCTATAATTCACCCCTCCACTTT

abundance: .
d_gene: .
j_gene: TRBJ1-2
v_gene: TRBV5-4
CDR3aa: CASSLQGIHGYTF
CDR3nt: TGTGCCAGCAGCTTACAGGGAATTCATGGCTACACCTTC

abundance: .
d_gene: .
j_gene: TRBJ2-2
v_gene: TRBV18
CDR3aa: CASSPARSRLNTGELFF
CDR3nt: TGTGCCAGCTCACCCGCAAGAAGCCGATTGAACACCGGGGAGCTGTTTTTT

abundance: .
d_gene: TRBD1
j_gene: TRBJ2-3
v_gene: TRBV7-8
CDR3aa: CASSLASGTEFTDTQYF
CDR3nt: TGTGCCAGCAGCTTAGCGTCGGGGACAGAGTTCACAGATACGCAGTATTTT

abundance: few
d_gene: .
j_gene: TRBJ1-2
v_gene: TRBV5-1
CDR3aa: CASSAEISDYGYTF
CDR3nt: TGCGCCAGCAGCGCCGAGATTAGTGACTATGGCTACACCTTC

abundance: .
d_gene: .
j_gene: TRBJ1-4
v_gene: TRBV4-2
CDR3aa: CASSQAAGANEKLFF
CDR3nt: TGTGCCAGCAGCCAAGCCGCAGGGGCAAATGAAAAACTGTTTTTT

abundance: .
d_gene: TRBD1
j_gene: TRBJ1-1
v_gene: TRBV27
CDR3aa: CASSPIPRQGARNTEAFF
CDR3nt: TGTGCCAGCAGCCCAATCCCCCGGCAGGGGGCGAGGAACACTGAAGCTTTCTTT

abundance: .
d_gene: .
j_gene: TRBJ2-2
v_gene: TRBV3-1/TRBV3-2
CDR3aa: CASSPQYLQAGELFF
CDR3nt: TGTGCCAGCAGCCCTCAATATCTACAGGCCGGGGAGCTGTTTTTT

abundance: once
d_gene: .
j_gene: TRBJ2-3
v_gene: TRBV6-5
CDR3aa: CASIEMGGDTQYF
CDR3nt: TGTGCCAGCATCGAAATGGGGGGAGATACGCAGTATTTT

abundance: .
d_gene: .
j_gene: TRBJ1-1
v_gene: TRBV6-5
CDR3aa: CASSNGGNRVTEAFF
CDR3nt: TGTGCCAGCAGTAACGGAGGAAACAGGGTTACTGAAGCTTTCTTT

abundance: .
d_gene: TRBD1
j_gene: TRBJ2-7
v_gene: TRBV2
CDR3aa: CASRDREDEQYF
CDR3nt: TGTGCCAGCAGGGACAGGGAGGACGAGCAGTACTTC

abundance: many
d_gene: .
j_gene: TRBJ2-7
v_gene: TRBV5-1
CDR3aa: CASSSLDSFGEQYF
CDR3nt: TGCGCCAGCAGCTCCTTGGACAGTTTCGGCGAGCAGTACTTC

abundance: .
d_gene: .
j_gene: TRBJ1-5
v_gene: TRBV2
CDR3aa: CASSGGRNNQPQHF
CDR3nt: TGTGCCAGCAGTGGAGGGCGGAATAATCAGCCCCAGCATTTT

abundance: .
d_gene: .
j_gene: TRBJ2-2
v_gene: TRBV18
CDR3aa: CASSPVLAANTGELFF
CDR3nt: TGTGCCAGCTCACCAGTCCTAGCCGCGAACACCGGGGAGCTGTTTTTT

abundance: .
d_gene: TRBD1
j_gene: TRBJ1-1
v_gene: TRBV28
CDR3aa: CASSRQGRNTEAFF
CDR3nt: TGTGCCAGCAGCCGACAGGGACGGAACACTGAAGCTTTCTTT

abundance: once
d_gene: TRBD1
j_gene: TRBJ1-4
v_gene: TRBV19
CDR3aa: CASRRTGTARNEKLFF
CDR3nt: TGTGCCAGTAGGCGGACCGGGACAGCGAGAAATGAAAAACTGTTTTTT

abundance: .
d_gene: TRBD1
j_gene: TRBJ1-4
v_gene: TRBV9
CDR3aa: CASSVNPTGTNEKLFF
CDR3nt: TGTGCCAGCAGCGTAAACCCGACAGGGACTAATGAAAAACTGTTTTTT

abundance: .
d_gene: .
j_gene: TRBJ1-2
v_gene: TRBV10-3
CDR3aa: CAITPSEGVLGYTF
CDR3nt: TGTGCCATCACCCCGTCAGAGGGGGTTCTGGGCTACACCTTC

abundance: .
d_gene: .
j_gene: TRBJ1-1
v_gene: TRBV27
CDR3aa: CASSTGRHTEAFF
CDR3nt: TGTGCCAGCAGTACAGGGCGGCACACTGAAGCTTTCTTT

abundance: .
d_gene: TRBD2
j_gene: TRBJ2-3
v_gene: TRBV11-2
CDR3aa: CASSLWAGGADTQYF
CDR3nt: TGTGCCAGCAGCTTATGGGCGGGAGGGGCAGATACGCAGTATTTT

abundance: .
d_gene: .
j_gene: TRBJ2-3
v_gene: TRBV5-8
CDR3aa: CASSLAEIDTQYF
CDR3nt: TGTGCCAGCAGCTTGGCCGAGATCGATACGCAGTATTTT

abundance: once
d_gene: .
j_gene: TRBJ2-7
v_gene: TRBV11-2
CDR3aa: CASDALGSYEQYF
CDR3nt: TGTGCCAGCGACGCTCTCGGGTCCTACGAGCAGTACTTC

abundance: .
d_gene: .
j_gene: TRBJ1-5
v_gene: TRBV7-8
CDR3aa: CASSGSGGNQPQHF
CDR3nt: TGTGCCAGCAGCGGGTCGGGTGGCAATCAGCCCCAGCATTTT

abundance: .
d_gene: TRBD1
j_gene: TRBJ1-2
v_gene: TRBV7-8
CDR3aa: CASSYDRDSLDRTF
CDR3nt: TGTGCCAGCAGCTACGACCGGGACAGTCTCGACCGCACCTTC

abundance: .
d_gene: .
j_gene: TRBJ1-6
v_gene: TRBV25-1
CDR3aa: CASSDSRRVSPLHF
CDR3nt: TGTGCCAGCAGTGACAGTCGCCGGGTGTCACCCCTCCACTTT

abundance: .
d_gene: TRBD2
j_gene: TRBJ2-3
v_gene: TRBV5-8
CDR3aa: CASSSEREADTQYF
CDR3nt: TGTGCCAGCAGCTCGGAGCGGGAGGCAGATACGCAGTATTTT

abundance: .
d_gene: TRBD2
j_gene: TRBJ2-1
v_gene: TRBV2
CDR3aa: CASSEMGLANNEQFF
CDR3nt: TGTGCCAGCAGTGAAATGGGACTAGCAAACAATGAGCAGTTCTTC

abundance: .
d_gene: TRBD2
j_gene: TRBJ2-1
v_gene: TRBV15
CDR3aa: CATSRARTRLTGSDEQFF
CDR3nt: TGTGCCACCAGCAGGGCTAGGACTAGGCTCACGGGCTCGGATGAGCAGTTCTTC

abundance: .
d_gene: .
j_gene: TRBJ2-7
v_gene: TRBV5-1
CDR3aa: CASSLEAGTRSYEQYF
CDR3nt: TGCGCCAGCAGCTTGGAGGCCGGGACTCGCTCCTACGAGCAGTACTTC

abundance: .
d_gene: .
j_gene: TRBJ1-2
v_gene: TRBV5-6
CDR3aa: CASSLDRRRSNSYGYTF
CDR3nt: TGTGCCAGCAGCTTGGACCGGCGCAGGTCGAACAGCTATGGCTACACCTTC

abundance: .
d_gene: TRBD1
j_gene: TRBJ1-4
v_gene: TRBV4-2
CDR3aa: CASARDSSEKLFF
CDR3nt: TGTGCCAGCGCCCGGGACAGCTCCGAAAAACTGTTTTTT

abundance: .
d_gene: .
j_gene: TRBJ2-3
v_gene: TRBV5-1
CDR3aa: CASSLPLAESTDTQYF
CDR3nt: TGCGCCAGCAGCTTGCCATTAGCGGAAAGCACAGATACGCAGTATTTT

abundance: .
d_gene: .
j_gene: TRBJ2-2
v_gene: TRBV2
CDR3aa: CASSVELFGGTGELFF
CDR3nt: TGTGCCAGCAGTGTAGAGCTATTCGGGGGCACCGGGGAGCTGTTTTTT

abundance: .
d_gene: TRBD1
j_gene: TRBJ2-5
v_gene: TRBV5-1
CDR3aa: CASSSRPGQGETQYF
CDR3nt: TGCGCCAGCAGTAGCAGACCGGGACAGGGGGAGACCCAGTACTTC